This T cell receptor (beta chain) was sequenced during a study of cytomegalovirus exposure and HLA in healthy donors. The study's findings and limits: More clonal expansion characterized HLA-associated TCR beta chains than equally common others in a later analysis. Generally TCR sequences proved uncommon, though certain public TCRs appeared in numerous donors. Likely technical artifact: a cluster of highly shared sequence variants. Differences between HLA loci emerged in a later analysis of TCR association rates, with DRB1 most and HLA-C fewest.

As regards this clone: Antigen unknown.

The PCR made use of 60 Vbeta and 13 Jbeta primers. Data came from immunoSEQ multiplex PCR; TCRdb stores just in-frame clones and leaves some out. The sample has under 85,000 clones; roughly 75% are singletons. The sample was PBMCs. The sequence derives from a young woman in good health and CMV-seronegative.

CDR3 region: CASSGADQPQHF. The CDR3 nucleotides read TGTGCCAGCAGTGGGGCCGATCAGCCCCAGCATTTT. This rearrangement joins TRBV2 to TRBJ1-5; D ambiguous. CDR1 and CDR2 (germline): SNHLY, FYNNEI. V dropped 4 bases and J dropped 5 bases, with 6 bases sitting between them. CDR3 length: 12 amino acids.